This is a list of T cell receptor beta chains from one sample in a study of CD8+CD57+ T cells in acquired aplastic anemia. TCRdb processed the reads anew with MiXCR; each CDR3 protein has one entry. The sample carries hundreds of thousands of distinct CDR3 sequences, about 56% recorded once. The sample comprised sorted CD4+, CD8+, or CD8+CD57+ T cells (not recorded which) from PBMCs. The receptors shown here come from a human donor with severe aplastic anemia or a healthy control (not recorded which). Both conserved end residues are part of each CDR3. D genes are given only for firm matches. The size of a clone is reported for some rows only, either as once, few or many, or as a class for expanded clones.

d_call,v_call,clone_size,j_call,cdr3_nt,cdr3_aa
TRBD2,TRBV4-3,many,TRBJ2-7,TGCGCCAGCAGCCAAGTTCGACTAGCCCTCTACGAGCAGTACTTC,CASSQVRLALYEQYF
-,TRBV25-1,-,TRBJ2-7,TGTGCCAGCAGTGAAGGTGGTGACAGTGACTTCTACGAGCAGTGCTTC,CASSEGGDSDFYEQCF
-,TRBV11-2,many,TRBJ2-7,TGTGCCAGCAGCTTTAGGTGGTCGAGTTCCTACGAGCAGTACTTC,CASSFRWSSSYEQYF
TRBD1,TRBV10-3,-,TRBJ1-5,TGTGCCATCAGTGAGGCGGACAGGGAAGATCAGCCCCAGCATTTT,CAISEADREDQPQHF
TRBD1,TRBV20-1,few,TRBJ1-1,TGCAGTGCTAGAGAGCGGACAGGGACGACTGAAGCTTTCTTT,CSARERTGTTEAFF
TRBD1,TRBV24-1,-,TRBJ2-2,TGTGCCACCAGTGGACAGGGGGCGCGGAGCGGGGAGCTGTTTTTT,CATSGQGARSGELFF
-,TRBV20-1,few,TRBJ2-3,TGCAGTGCTAGCCCCCAAGATACGCAGTATTTT,CSASPQDTQYF
-,TRBV7-2,-,TRBJ2-5,TGCGCCAGCAGCTTGGGGAGCGGCGGGGTAGAGACCCAGTACTTC,CASSLGSGGVETQYF
TRBD2,TRBV7-9,-,TRBJ2-3,TGTGCCAGCAGCTTTGGGGGACTAGCGGAGCAGTATTTT,CASSFGGLAEQYF
-,TRBV25-1,few,TRBJ2-3,TGTGCCAGCAGTGAAGAATGGGCAGATACGCAGTATTTT,CASSEEWADTQYF
-,TRBV7-9,-,TRBJ1-1,TGTGCCAGCAGCTGGGGAACAGGGAACATGAACACTGAAGCTTTCTTT,CASSWGTGNMNTEAFF
-,TRBV19,-,TRBJ2-5,TGTGCCAGTAGTATCCCAAACCAAGAGACCCAGTACTTC,CASSIPNQETQYF
-,TRBV4-1,many,TRBJ1-3,TGCGCCAGCAGCCAAGACAGGTGGAGGGAAAACACCATATATTTT,CASSQDRWRENTIYF
-,TRBV6-5,many,TRBJ2-5,TGTGCCAGCAGTCGCGGGACTCGAAAACGGGAGACCCAGTACTTC,CASSRGTRKRETQYF
TRBD1,TRBV10-3,-,TRBJ2-5,TGTGCCAGCAGTCTCTCTGAAGGGGGCTTAGGGACCCAGTACTTC,CASSLSEGGLGTQYF
-,TRBV20-1,-,TRBJ2-3,TGCAGTGCTAGGGACGCTGATACGCAGTATTTT,CSARDADTQYF
TRBD2,TRBV6-2/TRBV6-3,few,TRBJ2-2,TGTGCCAGCATTAGGACTAGAAACACCGGGGAGCTGTTTTTT,CASIRTRNTGELFF
-,TRBV5-1,-,TRBJ2-1,TGCGCCAGCAGCCTTGGGAACGCAGCAACCTACAATGAGCAGTTCTTC,CASSLGNAATYNEQFF
-,TRBV7-2,many,TRBJ2-2,TGTGCCAGCAGCCCTGGGGGGCAGGACACCGGGGAGCTGTTTTTT,CASSPGGQDTGELFF
-,TRBV20-1,many,TRBJ2-2,TGCAGTGCTAGAGAGAAAACCGGGGAGCTGTTTTTT,CSAREKTGELFF
-,TRBV9,once,TRBJ2-7,TGTGCCAGCAGCACCGGACCTCTTTCCTCCTACGAGCAGTACTTC,CASSTGPLSSYEQYF
TRBD1,TRBV7-2,-,TRBJ1-5,TGTGCCAGCAGCCCACATCAGGACAGGGGGCTTCGCAATCAGCCCCAGCATTTT,CASSPHQDRGLRNQPQHF
TRBD1,TRBV30,-,TRBJ1-1,TGTGCCTGGAGTAACAGGGGGAACACTGAAGCTTTCTTT,CAWSNRGNTEAFF
-,TRBV10-3,few,TRBJ1-2,TGTGCCATCAAGGCCGGATTCGACGTAAACTATGGCTACACCTTC,CAIKAGFDVNYGYTF
TRBD1,TRBV5-5,many,TRBJ2-7,TGTGCCAGCAGCCCCGGGACAGGTGGGAAGCAGTACTTC,CASSPGTGGKQYF
-,TRBV12-3/TRBV12-4,-,TRBJ1-1,TGTGCCAGCAGTTTGGGGCTGGGTGAAGCTTTCTTT,CASSLGLGEAFF
TRBD1,TRBV6-5,once,TRBJ1-2,TGTGCCAGCAGTTACCCCACAGGGGATGGCTACACCTTC,CASSYPTGDGYTF
TRBD1,TRBV19,-,TRBJ1-2,TGTGCCAGTAGTAGACTCGGGACAGGGCAGGGCGGTAACTATGGCTACACCTTC,CASSRLGTGQGGNYGYTF
-,TRBV7-2,-,TRBJ2-7,TGTGCCAGCAGCCGAACGGCAAGGGACGGTTTCGGGGAGCAGTACTTC,CASSRTARDGFGEQYF